A selection of T cell receptor beta chains follows, all from one sample in a study of T cells after posttransplantation cyclophosphamide. Clones were sequenced by immunoSEQ multiplex PCR, and TCRdb holds only the in-frame ones, with some missing. The sample was found to contain 1,500 to 2,000 clones, and every one recurs. The sample here was PBMCs, taken 32 days after allogeneic stem cell transplant with posttransplant cyclophosphamide. These receptor sequences come from a female patient between 40 and 55 years old who received an allogeneic stem cell transplant from a related donor, was CMV-positive, and had no GVHD. Some T cells here may be from the graft donor. Both conserved end residues are part of each CDR3. The D gene is left open where the match is weak. Clone sizes are shown as once, few, many or a size class.

abundance	v_gene	j_gene	d_gene	CDR3nt	CDR3aa
many	TRBV11-2	TRBJ2-7	NA	TGTGCCAGCAGCTTAGGACAGGCTAAGGTCTACGAGCAGTACTTC	CASSLGQAKVYEQYF
medium-sized	TRBV24-1	TRBJ2-2	NA	TGTGCCACCAGTGATTTGCTCGGGGCGAACACCGGGGAGCTGTTTTTT	CATSDLLGANTGELFF
medium-sized	TRBV5-4	TRBJ1-1	NA	TGTGCCAGCAGCCCCCGACAGGAGAAGGTAGCTTTCTTT	CASSPRQEKVAFF
medium-sized	TRBV14	TRBJ1-1	TRBD1	TGTGCCAGCAGCCGGGGACAGCTGAACACTGAAGCTTTCTTT	CASSRGQLNTEAFF
many	TRBV5-1	TRBJ2-3	NA	TGCGCCAGCAGACTCCCAGGGGATGGGACAGATACGCAGTATTTT	CASRLPGDGTDTQYF
many	TRBV4-2	TRBJ2-3	TRBD2	TGTGCCAGCAGCCAAGTTTTTTCCCACGGGGCTAGCGGGGGGTCGCTAGATACGCAGTATTTT	CASSQVFSHGASGGSLDTQYF
many	TRBV11-2	TRBJ1-5	NA	TGTGCCAGCAGCTTAGCCGGGCCGGGGAATCAGCCCCAGCATTTT	CASSLAGPGNQPQHF
medium-sized	TRBV4-1	TRBJ1-3	TRBD1	TGCACCAGCATCCCAGCCCAGGGGGAAAAGGCTGGCACCATATATTTT	CTSIPAQGEKAGTIYF
many	TRBV28	TRBJ1-2	NA	TGTGCCAGCAGTTCCTCAAGGACCGGGGGACGGGACTATGGCTACACCTTC	CASSSSRTGGRDYGYTF
many	TRBV29-1	TRBJ2-7	TRBD1	TGCAGCGTTGAATCCACAGGGGGCTACGAGCAGTACTTC	CSVESTGGYEQYF
medium-sized	TRBV19	TRBJ2-7	NA	TGTGCCAGTAGTCCGATGGAAGGGTTCAACGAGCAGTACTTC	CASSPMEGFNEQYF